One and the same sample provided the 20 T cell receptor beta chains below, sequenced in a study of cytomegalovirus exposure and HLA in healthy donors. It was with 60 Vbeta and 13 Jbeta primers that the PCR ran. Clones were sequenced by immunoSEQ multiplex PCR, and TCRdb holds only the in-frame ones, with some missing. This sample has roughly 190,000 clones, with about 13% found just once. Source material: PBMCs. These receptor sequences come from a man aged 50 to 59 in good health and CMV-seropositive.

This clone was counted a few times. The chain couples TRBV18 to TRBJ1-5; 12 positions agree with TRBD1. Germline CDR1 and CDR2: KGHSH and LQKENI. This CDR3 has 16 amino acids. The trim removed 2 bases at V and 5 bases at J, leaving 4 bases unmatched. CDR3 loop: CASSPAGTGGYQPQHF. The CDR3 DNA reads TGTGCCAGCTCACCAGCCGGGACAGGGGGCTATCAGCCCCAGCATTTT.

This clone was seen more than once but under ten times. J is TRBJ2-7 and V is TRBV11-3, with D tentatively TRBD1 (5 bases). This CDR3 has 15 amino acids. Trimming pared 1 base from V and 0 bases from J, leaving 10 bases between. Germline V gene data show CDR1 as SGHNT and CDR2 as YENEEA. The CDR3 bases are TGTGCCAGCAGCTTAGCGTGGGGCCTCTCCTACGAGCAGTACTTC. It translates to CASSLAWGLSYEQYF.

Only a few counts were recorded for this clone. V is TRBV12-5 and J is TRBJ2-3; tentatively, D is TRBD2 (5 bases). This CDR3 has 15 amino acids. Per germline, CDR1 LGHNT and CDR2 FRNRAP. Deletions cut 1 base from V and 5 bases from J, with 13 bases between. The CDR3 spells CASGLGDTGKDTQYF. In DNA form, the CDR3 reads TGTGCTAGTGGTTTGGGCGATACGGGGAAAGATACGCAGTATTTT.

The rearrangement links TRBV27 to TRBJ1-1, with a weak D call TRBD1 (5 bases). Trimming took 1 base from V and 0 from J, leaving 9 bases between them. This CDR3 is built from 15 residues. Germline V gene lookup returns CDR1 MNHEY and CDR2 SMNVEV (reference sequence). The CDR3 protein is CASSLLGGVNTEAFF. The CDR3 coding sequence is TGTGCCAGCAGTTTATTGGGGGGGGTGAACACTGAAGCTTTCTTT.

The chain joins TRBV7-2 to TRBJ2-7; TRBD2 matches at 12 bases. In germline, CDR1 is SGHTA, CDR2 FQGNSA. The CDR3 runs to 17 residues. V gave up 5 bases and J gave up 4 bases; unmatched junction bases: 12. This chain's CDR3 is CASSRAPSGGAGYEQYF. The CDR3 DNA reads as TGTGCCAGCAGCCGCGCGCCTAGCGGGGGGGCTGGGTACGAGCAGTACTTC.

This chain uses TRBV7-2 with TRBJ1-6; TRBD1 might be the D (6 bases). Germline lookup yields CDR1 SGHTA and CDR2 FQGNSA. The CDR3 has 15 residues. V dropped 1 base and J dropped 7 bases, with 11 bases sitting between them. The CDR3 DNA follows: TGTGCCAGCAGCTTAGGCCAGGGGTCCAATTCACCCCTCCACTTT. Amino acids: CASSLGQGSNSPLHF.

The chain combines TRBV14 with TRBJ2-1, with D possibly matching TRBD2 (6 bases). Trimming removed 4 bases at V and 10 bases at J, with 20 bases between. The CDR3 contains 15 residues. The germline CDR1 and CDR2 sequences are SGHDN and FVKESK. The CDR3 region is CASSPGTAGPIEQFF. In DNA, the CDR3 is TGTGCCAGCAGCCCCGGGACTGCGGGGCCAATAGAGCAGTTCTTC.

This clone was detected only a few times. This sequence joins TRBV18 and TRBJ2-1, with D possibly TRBD1 on 5 matching bases. Germline lookup yields CDR1 KGHSH and CDR2 LQKENI. The ends were cut back, 3 bases at V and 6 bases at J, with 15 bases in the middle. There are 15 residues in the CDR3. CDR3 in DNA: TGTGCCAGCTCACCGCTTCTGTCAGGGTCCAATGAGCAGTTCTTC. The encoded protein is CASSPLLSGSNEQFF.

The rearrangement uses TRBV5-1 and TRBJ2-5; 11 positions agree with TRBD2. J was trimmed by 5 bases and V by 5 bases; bases with no gene match: 5. Germline-derived CDR1 and CDR2 are SGHRS and YFSETQ. The CDR3 has 14 residues. The CDR3 nucleotides are TGCGCCAGCAGATCGACTAGCGGGGTCGAGACCCAGTACTTC. The encoded protein is CASRSTSGVETQYF.

The genes are TRBV19 and TRBJ1-2, with D unclear. Trimming cost V 6 bases and J 6 bases, with 17 bases left between them. Germline values: CDR1 LNHDA, CDR2 SQIVND (reference sequence). The length of the CDR3 is 14 residues. CDR3 protein: CASRAGSGTDGYTF. In DNA form, the CDR3 reads TGTGCCAGTAGGGCCGGATCGGGTACCGATGGCTACACCTTC.

This clone was seen only a few times. The chain is built from TRBV10-2 and TRBJ2-3; no definite D call. The CDR3 has 16 amino acids. Trimming left V 2 bases short and J 0 bases short, with 12 bases between. CDR1 and CDR2 from the germline V gene are WSHSY and SAAADI. The CDR3 sequence is CASSEPPEASTDTQYF. DNA of the CDR3: TGCGCCAGCAGTGAGCCTCCGGAAGCGAGCACAGATACGCAGTATTTT.

The chain combines TRBV4-2 with TRBJ1-1; 7 bases agree with TRBD1. Germline assignment: CDR1 LGHNA and CDR2 YNFKEQ. With V trimmed by 2 bases and J by 3 bases, 6 bases remained unmatched. There are 15 residues in the CDR3. CDR3 bases: TGTGCCAGCAGCCAATCAGACAGGGAGCACACTGAAGCTTTCTTT. It translates to CASSQSDREHTEAFF.

This clone occurred a few times. The rearrangement links TRBV11-3 to TRBJ2-5, with 12 bases identical to TRBD2. The V gene end was trimmed by 5 bases and the J gene end by 1 base; junction bases not matched to a gene: 5. Germline CDR1 and CDR2: SGHNT and YENEEA. This CDR3 is built from 16 residues. The CDR3 protein is CASSPRLAGAQETQYF. As DNA, the CDR3 is TGTGCCAGCAGCCCCCGACTAGCGGGGGCCCAAGAGACCCAGTACTTC.

This clone has just a few counts. This chain links TRBV20-1 with TRBJ1-1, with unresolved D. The CDR3 is made up of 10 amino acids. Trimming took off 3 bases at V and 8 bases at J, with 7 bases between the two ends. Germline V CDR1 and CDR2: DFQATT, SNEGSKA (reference sequence). The CDR3 is CSASYKEAFF. The DNA of the CDR3 is TGCAGTGCTAGTTACAAGGAAGCTTTCTTT.

The chain links TRBV7-8 to TRBJ2-5; D might be TRBD1 (6 bases). Germline V gives CDR1 SGHVS, CDR2 FQNEAQ. This CDR3 has 14 amino acids. Between the trimmed V and J ends, which lost 4 bases and 0 bases, there was a span of 9 bases. The CDR3 spells CASSSGQNQETQYF. CDR3 nucleotide sequence: TGTGCCAGCAGCTCGGGACAAAACCAAGAGACCCAGTACTTC.

There are a few counts of this clone. This chain links TRBV10-2 with TRBJ2-2, with TRBD2 as a possible D gene (5 bases). From germline, CDR1 is WSHSY and CDR2 SAAADI. This CDR3 spans 16 amino acids. V dropped 3 bases and J dropped 2 bases, with 13 bases sitting between them. The CDR3 DNA follows: TGCGCCAGCAGTGAAGTTGGAGGACCTAACACCGGGGAGCTGTTTTTT. It encodes CASSEVGGPNTGELFF.

This clone was recorded a few times. This sequence joins TRBV7-2 and TRBJ2-3; a weak D match, TRBD1 (5 bases). The CDR3 is made up of 13 amino acids. The ends were cut back, 3 bases at V and 5 bases at J, with 9 bases in the middle. The germline V gene has CDR1 SGHTA and CDR2 FQGNSA. Written as DNA, the CDR3 is TGTGCCAGCAGCTTCGACAGTAAAGATACGCAGTATTTT. Protein sequence: CASSFDSKDTQYF.

V gene TRBV6-5 combines with J gene TRBJ1-1; D unclear. Deletions cut 6 bases from V and 1 base from J, with 12 bases between. The CDR3 loop spans 14 amino acids. Germline CDR1 reads MNHEY; CDR2 reads SVGAGI. CDR3 DNA sequence: TGTGCCAGCAGCCAGTGGCGGGGGAACACTGAAGCTTTCTTT. Its translation: CASSQWRGNTEAFF.

The V gene is TRBV11-3, the J gene TRBJ2-2; TRBD2 agrees at 14 bases. V lost 4 bases, J lost 3 bases, and 4 bases stayed unmatched. Germline V gives CDR1 SGHNT, CDR2 YENEEA. This CDR3 has 17 residues. The DNA for the CDR3 is TGTGCCAGCAGCTGGCCGGGACTAGCGGGGGACACCGGGGAGCTGTTTTTT. It yields the protein CASSWPGLAGDTGELFF. Drawing the rest from reference TRBV11-3 and TRBJ2-2, the complete variable domain is EAGVVQSPRYKIIEKKQPVAFWCNPISGHNTLYWYLQNLGQGPELLIRYENEEAVDDSQLPKDRFSAERLKGVDSTLKIQPAELGDSAVYLCASSWPGLAGDTGELFFGEGSRLTVL.

The genes are TRBV11-1 and TRBJ2-3, with D tentatively TRBD1 (5 bases). V gave up 2 bases and J gave up 2 bases, with 8 bases separating them. CDR1 and CDR2 from the germline V gene are SGHAT and FQDESV (reference sequence). This CDR3 spans 14 amino acids. CDR3 sequence: CASSLQGFTDTQYF. CDR3 nucleotide sequence: TGTGCCAGCAGCTTACAGGGTTTCACAGATACGCAGTATTTT.